This T cell receptor beta chain was captured by sequencing in a study of CD8 T cells in ankylosing spondylitis. Study observations and caveats: Past studies reported some motif variants in reactive arthritis synovial fluid and blood. Disease-linked clones had a CD8+ phenotype and relatively low frequency in peripheral blood. What appeared characteristic of ankylosing spondylitis blood was a TCR beta motif of under 10 highly homologous variants.

This CDR3 has 14 amino acids. Germline assignment: CDR1 SNHLY and CDR2 FYNNEI. V dropped 10 bases and J dropped 5 bases, with 20 bases sitting between them. Regarding this clonotype: Its antigen is unidentified.

TCRdb fed the 5' RACE reads into MiXCR, producing one record per CDR3 protein. Of 340,000 or so distinct CDR3 sequences in the sample, about 15% were seen once. Sequencing was done on a sample of blood, either unsorted or a sorted T cell fraction (not recorded which). This sequence joins TRBV2 and TRBJ1-1; D ambiguous. The clonotype comes from a male donor with ankylosing spondylitis or in good health (not recorded which). CDR3 in DNA: TGTGCCACCCAAGGTCAGGTCCCGGGGACTGAAGCTTTCTTT. It encodes CATQGQVPGTEAFF. The whole variable domain, remainder taken from reference TRBV2 and TRBJ1-1, is EPEVTQTPSHQVTQMGQEVILRCVPISNHLYFYWYRQILGQKVEFLVSFYNNEISEKSEIFDDQFSVERPDGSNFTLKIRSTKLEDSAMYFCATQGQVPGTEAFFGQGTRLTVV.